The rows below give T cell receptor beta chains drawn from one sample of a study of blood T cell repertoires in COVID-19. Repertoires were generated with immunoSEQ multiplex PCR, while TCRdb's copy carries only in-frame clones and drops some. This sample has 110,000 to 150,000 clones, with under 85% found just once. Sequencing used peripheral blood. The receptors derive from a human donor in a cohort sampled during active COVID-19. CDR3s include the opening cysteine and the closing phenylalanine or tryptophan. The D gene is left open where the match is weak. Clone size is not always given. Where it is, it says once, few, many or a class for expanded clones.

v_gene	abundance	len	j_gene	d_gene	CDR3aa	CDR3nt
TRBV19	-	15	TRBJ2-3	TRBD2	CASSILSGRSGTQYF	TGTGCCAGTAGTATCCTCAGCGGGAGATCAGGCACGCAGTATTTT
TRBV4-2	few	12	TRBJ2-7	-	CASSQVTDEQYF	TGTGCCAGCAGCCAAGTCACGGACGAGCAGTACTTC
TRBV24-1	once	15	TRBJ2-1	TRBD2	CATSAVLAGVYEQFF	TGTGCCACCAGTGCAGTACTAGCGGGAGTGTATGAGCAGTTCTTC
TRBV18	-	17	TRBJ2-6	-	CASSPGQLSSGANVLTF	TGTGCCAGCTCACCGGGACAACTGAGCTCTGGGGCCAACGTCCTGACTTTC
TRBV28	-	16	TRBJ2-1	TRBD2	CASSKLLAGVSNEQFF	TGTGCCAGCAGCAAACTCTTAGCGGGAGTAAGTAATGAGCAGTTCTTC
TRBV5-1	-	14	TRBJ2-2	-	CASSLVEGSGELFF	TGCGCCAGCAGCTTGGTGGAGGGTAGCGGGGAGCTGTTTTTT
TRBV9	-	14	TRBJ1-1	-	CASSVRGGATEAFF	TGTGCCAGCAGCGTAAGGGGGGGCGCGACTGAAGCTTTCTTT
TRBV5-1	-	16	TRBJ2-2	-	CASSLDRGMGTGELFF	TGCGCCAGCAGCTTGGATAGGGGTATGGGGACCGGGGAGCTGTTTTTT
TRBV18	-	15	TRBJ1-2	-	CASSPRRQLNYGYTF	TGTGCCAGCTCACCACGGAGACAGTTAAACTATGGCTACACCTTC
TRBV11-2	-	15	TRBJ1-6	-	CASSFRRQGSSPLHF	TGTGCCAGCAGCTTCCGAAGGCAGGGGAGCTCACCCCTCCACTTT
TRBV19	-	18	TRBJ2-1	TRBD2	CASSRTSGSAASYNEQFF	TGTGCCAGTAGTAGGACTAGCGGGAGCGCCGCCTCCTACAATGAGCAGTTCTTC
TRBV6-1	once	16	TRBJ2-2	-	CASSGMAISNTGELFF	TGTGCCAGCAGTGGAATGGCAATCTCGAACACCGGGGAGCTGTTTTTT
TRBV9	-	15	TRBJ2-1	TRBD1	CASSLIGTGYNEQFF	TGTGCCAGCAGCCTCATAGGGACAGGGTACAATGAGCAGTTCTTC
TRBV7-3	-	15	TRBJ2-1	-	CASSASGLAYNEQFF	TGTGCCAGCAGCGCCTCGGGACTCGCGTACAATGAGCAGTTCTTC
TRBV2	-	15	TRBJ2-1	TRBD2	CASSEGTSGTNEQFF	TGTGCCAGCAGTGAGGGGACTAGCGGAACCAATGAGCAGTTCTTC
TRBV19	-	16	TRBJ1-5	-	CASSISRDSSNQPQHF	TGTGCCAGTAGTATAAGCCGGGATTCTAGCAATCAGCCCCAGCATTTT
TRBV28	once	15	TRBJ2-2	TRBD2	CASSFYIRGAGELFF	TGTGCCAGCAGTTTCTATATTCGGGGGGCCGGGGAGCTGTTTTTT
TRBV7-8	-	14	TRBJ1-1	-	CASSRGFQDTEAFF	TGTGCCAGCAGCCGGGGCTTCCAGGACACTGAAGCTTTCTTT
TRBV7-8	-	16	TRBJ1-2	-	CASSLGPDGALYGYTF	TGTGCCAGCAGCTTAGGTCCCGACGGAGCTCTCTATGGCTACACCTTC
TRBV11-3	-	15	TRBJ2-1	TRBD2	CASSLGGGNYNEQFF	TGTGCCAGCAGCTTAGGCGGGGGAAACTACAATGAGCAGTTCTTC
TRBV28	once	17	TRBJ1-3	-	CASSLSGLGGAGNTIYF	TGTGCCAGCAGTTTATCCGGCCTTGGGGGCGCTGGAAACACCATATATTTT
TRBV5-1	-	16	TRBJ1-4	-	CASSSRRTTTNEKLFF	TGCGCCAGCAGCTCCCGCAGGACTACAACTAATGAAAAACTGTTTTTT
TRBV14	-	14	TRBJ2-7	TRBD2	CASSPAGGAYEQYF	TGTGCCAGCAGCCCCGCGGGAGGCGCCTACGAGCAGTACTTC
TRBV30	-	13	TRBJ1-3	-	CAWERGSGNTIYF	TGTGCCTGGGAAAGGGGCTCGGGAAACACCATATATTTT
TRBV3-1/TRBV3-2	-	12	TRBJ2-3	-	CASSQDLDTQYF	TGTGCCAGCAGCCAAGATCTGGATACGCAGTATTTT
TRBV30	-	12	TRBJ2-3	-	CAWSERGDTQYF	TGTGCCTGGAGCGAAAGGGGAGATACGCAGTATTTT
TRBV28	-	14	TRBJ2-7	-	CASSLGVGTYEQYF	TGTGCCAGCAGTTTAGGGGTCGGGACCTACGAGCAGTACTTC
TRBV28	once	13	TRBJ1-3	-	CASSFNSGNTIYF	TGTGCCAGCAGTTTCAACTCTGGAAACACCATATATTTT
TRBV7-3	-	19	TRBJ2-2	TRBD2	CASSLKARGRRGDTGELFF	TGTGCCAGCAGCTTAAAAGCCCGGGGACGTCGGGGGGACACCGGGGAGCTGTTTTTT
TRBV19	-	13	TRBJ2-7	TRBD2	CASRLAGRYEQYF	TGTGCCAGTCGACTAGCGGGACGCTACGAGCAGTACTTC
TRBV19	-	14	TRBJ1-2	-	CASSGLSVADGYTF	TGTGCCAGTAGCGGTCTCTCCGTAGCCGATGGCTACACCTTC
TRBV29-1	-	14	TRBJ2-2	-	CSVVVTGATGELFF	TGCAGCGTTGTTGTGACAGGAGCCACCGGGGAGCTGTTTTTT
TRBV4-2	-	15	TRBJ1-1	TRBD1	CASSQVETGGSEAFF	TGTGCCAGCAGCCAAGTGGAGACAGGGGGCTCTGAAGCTTTCTTT
TRBV28	once	13	TRBJ2-3	-	CASIQQGTDTQYF	TGTGCCAGCATCCAACAGGGCACAGATACGCAGTATTTT
TRBV9	few	14	TRBJ1-1	-	CASRPHTTNTEAFF	TGTGCCAGCAGACCTCACACCACGAACACTGAAGCTTTCTTT
TRBV19	once	15	TRBJ1-4	TRBD1	CASSNRDRGQEKLFF	TGTGCCAGTAGTAACCGGGACAGGGGGCAGGAAAAACTGTTTTTT
TRBV7-2	-	14	TRBJ2-7	-	CASSLAGGSYEQYF	TGTGCCAGCAGCTTAGCGGGGGGCTCCTACGAGCAGTACTTC
TRBV4-1	-	19	TRBJ1-3	-	CASSHHRRTGRSSGNTIYF	TGCGCCAGCAGCCACCATCGACGTACAGGCCGAAGCTCTGGAAACACCATATATTTT
TRBV29-1	few	14	TRBJ1-1	-	CSVNRAGVNTEAFF	TGCAGCGTCAACAGGGCCGGAGTGAACACTGAAGCTTTCTTT
TRBV21-1	once	12	TRBJ2-1	-	CASAESHNEQFF	TGTGCCTCCGCGGAAAGCCACAATGAGCAGTTCTTC
TRBV4-1	-	17	TRBJ1-3	TRBD1	CASSQDPDRKVGNTIYF	TGCGCCAGCAGCCAAGATCCGGACAGGAAGGTTGGAAACACCATATATTTT
TRBV14	-	15	TRBJ2-7	TRBD2	CASSPPGLAGRKQYF	TGTGCCAGCAGCCCCCCGGGACTAGCGGGAAGGAAACAGTACTTC
TRBV3-1/TRBV3-2	once	15	TRBJ2-1	TRBD2	CASSQASGEYNEQFF	TGTGCCAGCAGCCAAGCTAGCGGGGAGTACAATGAGCAGTTCTTC
TRBV28	-	12	TRBJ2-3	-	CASSPRGRTQYF	TGTGCCAGCAGTCCTCGTGGGAGGACGCAGTATTTT
TRBV15	-	15	TRBJ2-7	-	CATSRGGRAEREQYF	TGTGCCACCAGCAGAGGGGGGCGTGCGGAACGCGAGCAGTACTTC
TRBV7-8	few	17	TRBJ2-7	TRBD2	CASTQGLPGLGWYEQYF	TGTGCCAGCACCCAAGGGCTACCGGGACTAGGGTGGTACGAGCAGTACTTC
TRBV18	-	14	TRBJ1-1	TRBD1	CASSPGQAGTEAFF	TGTGCCAGCTCACCGGGACAGGCGGGCACTGAAGCTTTCTTT
TRBV5-1	-	14	TRBJ1-6	-	CASSLEAGGSPLHF	TGCGCCAGCAGCTTGGAGGCTGGCGGTTCACCCCTCCACTTT
TRBV29-1	-	14	TRBJ2-3	TRBD2	CSAEGTTSTDTQYF	TGCAGCGCCGAAGGGACTACTTCCACAGATACGCAGTATTTT
TRBV7-9	-	14	TRBJ1-4	-	CASSYGQNNEKLFF	TGTGCCAGCAGCTACGGACAGAATAATGAAAAACTGTTTTTT
TRBV6-5	-	14	TRBJ2-7	TRBD1	CASREPGQTYEQYF	TGTGCCAGCAGAGAGCCGGGACAGACCTACGAGCAGTACTTC
TRBV7-9	-	14	TRBJ1-4	-	CASSYDRLNEKLFF	TGTGCCAGCAGCTACGACAGGCTTAATGAAAAACTGTTTTTT
TRBV7-9	-	15	TRBJ2-3	-	CASSLVGRTTDTQYF	TGTGCCAGCAGCTTAGTGGGCAGAACTACAGATACGCAGTATTTT
TRBV7-3	-	15	TRBJ2-3	TRBD2	CASSPRGRRTDTQYF	TGTGCCAGCAGCCCCCGCGGGAGGAGGACAGATACGCAGTATTTT
TRBV27	-	16	TRBJ2-6	-	CASSLLGRSGANVLTF	TGTGCCAGCAGTTTACTTGGGCGCTCTGGGGCCAACGTCCTGACTTTC
TRBV5-8	-	13	TRBJ2-7	-	CASSFNPSYEQYF	TGTGCCAGCAGCTTTAACCCTAGCTACGAGCAGTACTTC
TRBV9	-	15	TRBJ1-2	TRBD1	CASTRTGQVLGGYTF	TGTGCCAGCACGAGAACAGGACAGGTGCTTGGTGGCTACACCTTC